Each of the 21 T cell receptor beta chains below was sequenced from the same sample in a study of neurological immune-mediated disorders. From the 5' RACE reads, TCRdb called clonotypes with MiXCR, one entry per CDR3 protein. Among approximately 86,000 distinct CDR3 sequences listed, just over 2.5% were seen once. The sequencing sample was made of PBMCs. The receptor source for this set is a woman aged 25 to 39 with multiple sclerosis.

This clonotype was counted ten times or more. V usage is TRBV15 and J usage is TRBJ2-6, with D uncertain. Per the germline V gene, CDR1 is LNHNV and CDR2 is YYDKDF (reference sequence). V dropped 3 bases and J dropped 0 bases, with 3 bases sitting between them. This CDR3 is 14 amino acids long. DNA for the CDR3: TGTGCCACCAGCAGCCGCTCTGGGGCCAACGTCCTGACTTTC. Translated, it gives CATSSRSGANVLTF.

This clonotype occurred many times. The chain has TRBV6-5 and TRBJ2-1, with 7 bases lining up with TRBD1. V was pared by 0 bases and J by 2 bases, with 4 bases of the junction left unmatched. CDR3 size: 16 residues. Germline values: CDR1 MNHEY, CDR2 SVGAGI. The CDR3 sequence is CASSYSRQGAYNEQFF. The DNA for the CDR3 is TGTGCCAGCAGTTACTCGAGGCAGGGGGCCTACAATGAGCAGTTCTTC.

This clonotype showed up just a few times. This could be a read error, since a much larger clone is one nucleotide away. The gene calls are TRBV20-1 and TRBJ1-6; D gene uncertain. The CDR3 length is 11 residues. The germline V gene has CDR1 DFQATT and CDR2 SNEGSKA (reference sequence). The CDR3 here is CSANPSSPLNF. CDR3 nucleotides: TGCAGTGCAAACCCTAGTTCACCCCTCAACTTT.

Remarks on this clonotype: Sequence at one end of the junction differs from germline and may be a read error. For the CDR3, the DNA is TGCTCCAGCAGCCAAGGGGGGGCACCCCTACACTTT. Its protein is CSSSQGGAPLHF. The rearrangement joins TRBV4-3 to TRBJ1-6; weak D call: TRBD1 (6 bases). Germline V gene sequence: CDR1 LGHNA, CDR2 YSLEER. The CDR3 runs to 12 residues.

This clonotype was recorded many times. V and J are TRBV10-2 and TRBJ2-2, with 11 bases matching TRBD2. After removal of 3 bases from V and 6 bases from J, the junction contained 0 bases not matched to a gene. From germline, CDR1 is WSHSY and CDR2 SAAADI. The CDR3 is made up of 14 amino acids. As DNA, the CDR3 is TGCGCCAGCAGTGATAGCGGGAGGGCCGGGGAGCTGTTTTTT. It translates to CASSDSGRAGELFF.

This clonotype was observed many times. The chain links TRBV12-5 to TRBJ2-3; D ambiguous. V was cut by 3 bases and J by 0 bases, with 4 bases left in between. The germline gives CDR1 LGHNT, CDR2 FRNRAP. The CDR3 is made up of 13 amino acids. CDR3 nucleotides: TGTGCTAGTGGTTTAGGGAGCACAGATACGCAGTATTTT. Protein: CASGLGSTDTQYF.

This clonotype was seen a single time. The J gene is TRBJ2-1, the V gene TRBV9, with D possibly TRBD1 on 5 matching bases. CDR1 SGDLS and CDR2 YYNGEE come from the germline V gene. V dropped 3 bases and J dropped 4 bases, with 14 bases sitting between them. The CDR3 spans 15 residues. The CDR3 sequence is CASSAWTLGYNEQFF. The CDR3 DNA reads TGTGCCAGCAGCGCCTGGACACTCGGGTACAATGAGCAGTTCTTC. The whole variable domain, remainder taken from reference TRBV9 and TRBJ2-1, is DSGVTQTPKHLITATGQRVTLRCSPRSGDLSVYWYQQSLDQGLQFLIQYYNGEERAKGNILERFSAQQFPDLHSELNLSSLELGDSALYFCASSAWTLGYNEQFFGPGTRLTVL.

The table lists this clonotype with many counts. CDR3 amino acids: CASTSVLQRVSPLHF. Here the CDR3 DNA reads TGTGCCAGCACCTCGGTGCTCCAGCGGGTATCACCCCTCCACTTT. The chain joins TRBV7-2 to TRBJ1-6; no clear D gene. Per the germline V gene, CDR1 is SGHTA and CDR2 is FQGNSA. The V end lost 7 bases, the J end lost 10 bases, and 20 bases lay between the germline ends. The CDR3 spans 15 residues.

This clonotype was counted many times. V is TRBV20-1 and J is TRBJ2-3; D is perhaps TRBD2 (6 bases). The CDR3 runs 15 residues. Trimming removed 6 bases from V and 8 bases from J, with 24 bases in between. Germline V gene sequence: CDR1 DFQATT, CDR2 SNEGSKA (reference sequence). The CDR3 sequence: CSALEPRGPDGTQYF. DNA of the CDR3: TGCAGTGCCCTCGAGCCGCGGGGCCCCGATGGTACGCAGTATTTT.

This clonotype was found many times. J is TRBJ2-3 and V is TRBV25-1; D ambiguous. Trimming removed 4 bases from V and 5 bases from J, with 10 bases in between. This CDR3 has 13 residues. Germline V gene sequence: CDR1 MGHDK, CDR2 SYGVNS. In DNA form, the CDR3 reads TGTGCCAGCAGTGTTGGCACGGTAGATACGCAGTATTTT. Protein sequence: CASSVGTVDTQYF.

In this sample, this clonotype turned up many times. The chain has TRBV5-1 and TRBJ2-1; 7 bases align to TRBD1. Trimming removed 4 bases from V and 5 bases from J; junction bases left unmatched: 3. The CDR3 extends over 13 amino acids. Germline V CDR1 and CDR2: SGHRS, YFSETQ. CDR3 coding DNA: TGCGCCAGCAGCGTGGACAGGCACAATGAGCAGTTCTTC. It encodes CASSVDRHNEQFF. Using reference TRBV5-1 and TRBJ2-1 for the parts outside the CDR3, the full variable domain is KAGVTQTPRYLIKTRGQQVTLSCSPISGHRSVSWYQQTPGQGLQFLFEYFSETQRNKGNFPGRFSGRQFSNSRSEMNVSTLELGDSALYLCASSVDRHNEQFFGPGTRLTVL.

This clonotype was seen many times. The chain has TRBV21-1 and TRBJ1-5; the table's D call of TRBD1 was not tested on the DNA. TRBV21-1 is annotated as a pseudogene. This CDR3 comprises 15 residues. CDR3 loop: CASRRDGYSNQPQHF. The CDR3 DNA follows: TGTGCCAGCCGACGGGACGGATATAGCAATCAGCCCCAGCATTTT.

This clonotype was found many times. The CDR3 region is CASSPSGRPETQYF. As DNA, the CDR3 is TGCGCCAGCAGCCCAAGCGGGAGACCAGAGACCCAGTACTTC. This sequence joins TRBV5-1 and TRBJ2-5; 8 bases fit TRBD2. Per the germline V gene, CDR1 is SGHRS and CDR2 is YFSETQ. This CDR3 is built from 14 residues. Unmatched junction bases numbered 6, after V lost 4 bases and J lost 4 bases.

In this sample, this clonotype turned up many times. The CDR3 DNA follows: TGTGCCACCGCTCATGCGGGAGAGGTGAGGCGGTTCTTC. Translating gives CATAHAGEVRRFF. The chain has TRBV24-1 and TRBJ2-1; 7 bases agree with TRBD2. Germline-derived CDR1 and CDR2 are KGHDR and SFDVKD. This CDR3 region has 13 residues. The ends lost 9 bases at V and 15 bases at J; junction bases unmatched: 16.

This clonotype was recorded many times. The chain carries TRBV28 and TRBJ2-7, with a weak D call TRBD1 (6 bases). V gave up 6 bases and J gave up 5 bases, with 23 bases separating them. Germline-derived CDR1 and CDR2 are MDHEN and SYDVKM. The length of the CDR3 is 16 residues. This CDR3 is CASSHGRSPPGDEQYF. As DNA, the CDR3 is TGTGCCAGCAGCCACGGCAGGAGCCCTCCAGGGGACGAGCAGTACTTC.

This clonotype was detected ten times or more. The gene calls are TRBV2 and TRBJ2-5; D gene ambiguous. Trimming pared 6 bases from V and 5 bases from J, leaving 7 bases between. The CDR3 contains 11 residues. The V gene's germline CDR1 is SNHLY and CDR2 FYNNEI. CDR3 sequence (DNA): TGTGCCAGCAGAGTCGTGGAGACCCAGTACTTC. Translated, it gives CASRVVETQYF.

This clonotype occurred many times. V usage is TRBV7-2 and J usage is TRBJ2-1; D is unresolved. V dropped 2 bases and J dropped 7 bases, with 12 bases sitting between them. This CDR3 has 14 amino acids. Germline assignment: CDR1 SGHTA and CDR2 FQGNSA. The CDR3 here is CASSLISGRNEQFF. The CDR3 DNA reads TGTGCCAGCAGCTTAATAAGTGGAAGGAATGAGCAGTTCTTC.

There are many counts of this clonotype. This chain uses TRBV12-3 or TRBV12-4 with TRBJ2-3, with unresolved D. The CDR3 runs 12 residues. The V end lost 7 bases, the J end lost 3 bases, and 8 bases lay between the germline ends. CDR3 DNA sequence: TGTGCCAGCAAACCACTGACAGATACGCAGTATTTT. Its translation is CASKPLTDTQYF.

In this sample, this clonotype turned up many times. The gene calls are TRBV27 and TRBJ1-5; D unclear. This CDR3 region has 12 residues. The germline V and J ends were trimmed by 4 bases and 3 bases, with 4 bases remaining between them. The germline V gene encodes CDR1 MNHEY and CDR2 SMNVEV (reference sequence). The DNA of the CDR3 is TGTGCCAGCAGTTCCCTCAATCAGCCCCAGCATTTT. Amino acid sequence: CASSSLNQPQHF.

This clonotype occurred many times. The chain uses TRBV25-1 and TRBJ2-7; 9 nucleotides align to TRBD1. The CDR3 runs 14 residues. V trimming: 4 bases; J trimming: 7 bases; junction bases outside the gene matches: 8. Germline V gives CDR1 MGHDK, CDR2 SYGVNS. The CDR3 sequence is CASSGGQGRAEQYF. Here the CDR3 DNA reads TGTGCCAGCAGTGGTGGACAGGGGCGTGCGGAGCAGTACTTC.

The table lists this clonotype with many counts. This chain links TRBV28 with TRBJ2-7; tentative D call: TRBD2 (6 bases). The CDR3 sequence is 14 residues long. CDR1 MDHEN and CDR2 SYDVKM come from the germline V gene. Trimming left V 8 bases short and J 4 bases short, with 18 bases between. The CDR3 reads CASSLGVAVYEQYF. As DNA, the CDR3 is TGTGCCAGCTCCTTAGGGGTAGCGGTGTACGAGCAGTACTTC.